Sequencing of this T cell receptor (beta chain) was carried out in a study of human T cells and chemical hapten exposure. Study-wide findings and caveats: Once DPC sensitization occurred, TCRs above 1 in 1000 frequency showed no change.

TCRdb used MiXCR to reprocess the RACE reads, holding one entry per CDR3 protein. The sample lists 80,000 to 95,000 distinct CDR3 sequences; 11% were seen once. In germline, CDR1 is MDHEN, CDR2 SYDVKM. The CDR3 has 15 residues. Trimming cost V 4 bases and J 3 bases; bases outside gene matches: 5. The sample holds many counts of this clonotype. Its target is unknown. Time point here: patch test 2, 6 weeks after DPC sensitization. Indicated treatment: therapeutic diphenylcyclopropenone sensitization with weekly scalp DPC. Prior to application of each patch test, blood was drawn. The origin of this receptor is a man between 18 and 29 years old with alopecia areata. Some clones in this sample may be carry-over from other donors' samples. The rearrangement joins TRBV28 to TRBJ2-1; 8 positions agree with TRBD1. Specimen: whole blood, collected in connection with sensitization to the hapten diphenylcyclopropenone (DPC). The chain's CDR3 is CASSSRGPLYNEQFF. The CDR3 bases are TGTGCCAGCAGTTCCAGGGGGCCCCTCTACAATGAGCAGTTCTTC.